This T cell receptor (beta chain) was sequenced during a study of Graves' ophthalmopathy and Graves' hyperthyroidism. The wider study: At initial diagnosis, peripheral blood was obtained, and this preceded any treatment.

Diagnosis was based on clinical symptoms, serum thyroxine, TRAb, thyroid ultrasound and orbital computed tomography. There are many counts of this clonotype. The CDR3 is 13 residues long. Germline lookup yields CDR1 DFQATT and CDR2 SNEGSKA (reference sequence). With 5 bases clipped from V and 3 bases from J, the junction kept 5 bases outside the gene matches. For repertoire sequencing, the TCR beta CDR3 regions were amplified from RNA transcripts. First-round RT-PCR with HTBI primers preceded a second-round multiplex PCR. TCRdb re-called the multiplex PCR reads with MiXCR, one entry per CDR3 protein. Among more than 40,000 distinct CDR3 sequences listed, around 48% were seen once.

The clonotype comes from an adult man with Graves' ophthalmopathy. The sequencing sample was made of peripheral blood. The chain uses TRBV20-1 and TRBJ2-7; 9 positions agree with TRBD1. As DNA, the CDR3 is TGCAGTGCTGCCGGGACAGGGCTCTACGAGCAGTACTTC. Translated: CSAAGTGLYEQYF.